This record looks at one T cell receptor beta chain sequence and its context. This specimen comes from a study of blood T cell repertoires in COVID-19. Study-level information: Spain, Italy and the United States supplied samples that represented acute and convalescent COVID-19. T cells, B-cell-depleted T cells, or PBMCs provided the cDNA or gDNA that served as material.

The CDR3 runs to 16 residues. CDR1 and CDR2 (germline): SGHRS, YFSETQ. The J segment lost 5 bases and the V segment lost 4 bases, leaving 13 bases of the junction unmatched. In the study's own analysis: Scientists estimated how many nucleated cells there were by amplifying reference gene primers. The method was immunoSEQ multiplex PCR; TCRdb's version includes in-frame clones alone and lacks a portion of them. The V and J calls and clone size are taken from that table; D and trimming were inferred from the DNA. The sample has a few hundred thousand clones, 75% to 90% seen once. This sequence joins TRBV5-1 and TRBJ2-5; 8 bases map to TRBD2. The TCR sequence derives from a human donor in a cohort sampled during active COVID-19. The source material was peripheral blood. The CDR3 spells CASSRGGLTERETQYF. As DNA, the CDR3 is TGCGCCAGCAGCCGGGGGGGACTAACGGAAAGGGAGACCCAGTACTTC.